This TCR beta chain was sequenced in a study of T cell repertoires in cytomegalovirus infection. As for the study in general: Alongside well-studied HLA-B-restricted CMV epitopes, recently identified HLA-C-restricted CMV epitopes were also used. The study, taken as a whole, reports: Cumulative frequency (of public TCR beta family members) identified carriers of CMV plus the relevant HLA. Across the ex vivo response, the dominant clonotypes were HLA-C-restricted CMV-specific TCR beta clonotypes.

Germline loops: CDR1 SGHTA, CDR2 FQGNSA. Trimming shortened V by 1 base and J by 2 bases, and 12 bases separated the two germline ends. The CDR3 totals 16 residues. This clonotype was seen repeatedly, ten times or more. Its antigen is currently unknown. TCRdb redid the calling of the reads with MiXCR, one entry per CDR3 protein. This sample has about 740,000 distinct CDR3 sequences; around 31% occur once, and the top ten carry about 20%. The TCR originated in a human donor in good health (CMV status not recorded). Some clones in this sample may be carry-over from other donors' samples. Sequencing was performed on cultured PBMCs, taken from culture after CMV antigen stimulation. This chain links TRBV7-2 with TRBJ2-1; D is possibly TRBD1 (6 bases). CDR3 in DNA: TGTGCCAGCAGCTTAGTCGGCAGGGGTGCCTACAATGAGCAGTTCTTC. It is translated as CASSLVGRGAYNEQFF. Combining the CDR3 with reference TRBV7-2 and TRBJ2-1 gives the whole variable domain GAGVSQSPSNKVTEKGKDVELRCDPISGHTALYWYRQSLGQGLEFLIYFQGNSAPDKSGLPSDRFSAERTGGSVSTLTIQRTQQEDSAVYLCASSLVGRGAYNEQFFGPGTRLTVL.